The clone carrying this T cell receptor beta chain was seen repeatedly, ten times or more. Its specificity is unknown. The data originate from a study of neurological immune-mediated disorders. This CDR3 contains 18 residues. CDR1 is MNHEY and CDR2 is SVGAGI in the germline V gene. Trimming took 5 bases from V and 3 from J; bases not matched to a gene: 15. Points from the study as a whole: Multiple sclerosis, the disease with the least TCR clonal expansion, fell below healthy controls, whereas HTLV-1-associated myelopathy showed the most.

Synthesis of cDNA was carried out by template-switch 5'RACE. The reaction used 10-nucleotide random UMIs. TCRdb recomputed calls from the 5' RACE reads with MiXCR, one row per CDR3 protein. The sample records roughly 19,000 distinct CDR3 sequences, 7.5% being singletons. Use was made of about a million CD4+ or CD8+ T cells in sorted libraries. The V gene is TRBV6-5, the J gene TRBJ2-2; 7 nucleotides align to TRBD1. Material for sequencing was CD8+ T cells from blood. The sequence was obtained from a woman in her twenties or thirties with HTLV-1-associated myelopathy (HAM/TSP). CDR3 sequence (DNA): TGTGCCAGCAGTAAAACTCTGTCCCGGGACAGACACACCGGGGAGCTGTTTTTT. Translation: CASSKTLSRDRHTGELFF.